Listed below are T cell receptor beta chains from one sample, sequenced in a study of long-term antiretroviral therapy in people with HIV. The repertoire was sequenced with immunoSEQ multiplex PCR; TCRdb's copy has only in-frame clones and lacks some. The sample records some 20,000 clones, around 80% being singletons. The sample in question was unsorted PBMCs, obtained 2.9 years after starting antiretroviral therapy. The receptors come from a woman under 40 with HIV. CDR3s include the opening cysteine and the closing phenylalanine or tryptophan. Fields, in order: CDR3 protein, D gene, V gene, J gene, clone size. A D gene is named only where the DNA matches it firmly. Not all rows give a size; the values are once, few, many and, for expanded clones, a class.

CSAGFLGGYTF	-	TRBV20-1	TRBJ1-2	-
CASTARGDRSGNTIYF	-	TRBV9	TRBJ1-3	-
CASSKHGRFLAKNIQYF	-	TRBV21-1	TRBJ2-4	-
CASSLSVTSLGGYTF	-	TRBV27	TRBJ1-2	-
CASSLGQQETQYF	TRBD1	TRBV5-6	TRBJ2-5	-
CASSQGDYNSPLHF	-	TRBV5-5	TRBJ1-6	once
CASSSGGPWQPQHF	-	TRBV5-6	TRBJ1-5	few
CASSERSIQAYSNQPQHF	-	TRBV6-1	TRBJ1-5	-
CASSRTGWAEKLFF	TRBD1	TRBV7-2	TRBJ1-4	once
CATSRVLAGINIQYF	-	TRBV15	TRBJ2-4	-
CASRQGADTEAFF	TRBD1	TRBV4-1	TRBJ1-1	-
CASSPGTGAYGYTF	TRBD1	TRBV6-5	TRBJ1-2	few
CASSLGQGSGFWDSPLHF	TRBD1	TRBV7-9	TRBJ1-6	-
CATSSLDSYNEQFF	-	TRBV15	TRBJ2-1	-
CSVFRDVGGYTF	-	TRBV29-1	TRBJ1-2	-
CASSPSAGQGRYEQYF	-	TRBV5-1	TRBJ2-7	-
CASSATSQSSYEQYF	TRBD2	TRBV2	TRBJ2-7	-
CASGLRGYTEAFF	-	TRBV6-1	TRBJ1-1	-
CAWRPGGTNYGYTF	-	TRBV30	TRBJ1-2	-
CASSLVVGGYNEQFF	-	TRBV5-4	TRBJ2-1	-
CASSLEGGVETQYF	-	TRBV5-4	TRBJ2-5	-
CASSLGAGKNIQYF	-	TRBV11-2	TRBJ2-4	-
CASRPDRAQEQFF	TRBD1	TRBV11-2	TRBJ2-1	-
CATSRDIGVQETQYF	-	TRBV15	TRBJ2-5	-